This T cell receptor (beta chain) emerged from a study of T cell responses to AZD1222 COVID-19 vaccine. Study-level points and caveats: Spike regions recognized by vaccine-associated CD4 TCRs spanned the protein, led by 160-218 and 743-854. Of the AZD1222 recipients, only 5 to 7 were seropositive at baseline. Reportedly, nearly half of unique spike TCRs recognized epitopes outside B.1.351/B.1.1.7 mutations.

Clones were sequenced by immunoSEQ multiplex PCR, and TCRdb holds only the in-frame ones, with some missing. The repertoire holds about 130,000 clones, with 85% to 90% as singletons. The V end lost 0 bases, the J end lost 2 bases, and 9 bases lay between the germline ends. This CDR3 region has 15 residues. Per germline, CDR1 SGHRS and CDR2 YFSETQ. About this clone itself: The antigen is unknown.

The sequence was collected from an adult in good health. The source was peripheral blood, collected on day 0 of AZD1222 vaccination. The chain carries TRBV5-1 and TRBJ1-3; the D is unclear. CDR3 in DNA: TGCGCCAGCAGCTTGGGTCCGGGAGCTGGAAACACCATATATTTT. Amino acids: CASSLGPGAGNTIYF.